The present entry profiles one T cell receptor (beta chain) with its context. The sample belongs to a study of blood T cells in healthy people across ages. This CDR3 contains 15 residues. The V gene's germline CDR1 is SEHNR and CDR2 FQNEAQ (reference sequence). The V end lost 1 base, the J end lost 2 bases, and 11 bases lay between the germline ends. The second PCR ran roughly 7 to 12 cycles with a sample-barcoded 5' primer and J-beta primers. Through a template-switch adaptor with 12 random nucleotides, each cDNA molecule received a tag. MiXCR, applied by TCRdb to the 5' RACE reads, yields one record per CDR3 protein. The repertoire consists of roughly 680,000 distinct CDR3 sequences, with around 45% occurring once and the leading ten covering roughly 34%.

The chain uses TRBV7-9 and TRBJ1-2, with D unclear. The specimen was blood. The TCR originated in a woman between 55 and 75 years old in good health. The CDR3, as DNA: TGTGCCAGCAGCTTAGTAGGGATTCTAAACTATGGCTACACCTTC. It codes for CASSLVGILNYGYTF.